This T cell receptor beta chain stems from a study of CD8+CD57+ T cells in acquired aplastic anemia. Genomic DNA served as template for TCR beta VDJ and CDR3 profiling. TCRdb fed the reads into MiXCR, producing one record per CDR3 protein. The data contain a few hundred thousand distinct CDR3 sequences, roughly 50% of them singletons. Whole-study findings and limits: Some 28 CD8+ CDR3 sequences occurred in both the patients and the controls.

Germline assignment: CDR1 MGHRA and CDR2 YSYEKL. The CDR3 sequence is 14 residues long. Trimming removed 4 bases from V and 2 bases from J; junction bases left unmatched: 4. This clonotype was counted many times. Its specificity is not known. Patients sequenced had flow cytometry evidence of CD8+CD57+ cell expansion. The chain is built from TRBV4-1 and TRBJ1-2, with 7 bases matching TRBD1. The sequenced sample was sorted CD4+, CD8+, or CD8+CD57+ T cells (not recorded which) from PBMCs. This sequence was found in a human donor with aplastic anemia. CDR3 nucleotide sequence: TGCGCCAGCAGCCTCAACAGGGGAAACTATGGCTACACCTTC. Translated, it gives CASSLNRGNYGYTF.